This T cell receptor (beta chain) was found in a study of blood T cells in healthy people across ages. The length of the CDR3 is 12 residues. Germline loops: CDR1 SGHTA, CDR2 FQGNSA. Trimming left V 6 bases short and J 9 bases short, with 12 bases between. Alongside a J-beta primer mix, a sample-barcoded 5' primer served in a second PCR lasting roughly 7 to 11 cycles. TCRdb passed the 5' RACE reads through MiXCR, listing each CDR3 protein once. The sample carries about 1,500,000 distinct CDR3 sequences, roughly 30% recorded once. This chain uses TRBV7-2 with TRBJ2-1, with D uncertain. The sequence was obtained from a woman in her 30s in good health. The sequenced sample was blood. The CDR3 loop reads CASRPTEVEQFF. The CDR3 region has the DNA TGTGCCAGCAGGCCGACTGAAGTTGAGCAGTTCTTC.